This T cell receptor beta chain was recorded in a study of metastatic and nonmetastatic thyroid tumors. At the level of the study: The authors compared repertoires across blood and tumor or nodule tissue from malignant and benign thyroid patients. General observations from the study: Malignant thyroid tumors reportedly exceeded benign nodules significantly in TCR beta diversity, with the difference appearing in blood and tumor.

Among the patients, none had received any treatment before thyroid surgery. Germline lookup yields CDR1 SNHLY and CDR2 FYNNEI. The CDR3 sequence is 16 residues long. V trimming: 4 bases; J trimming: 2 bases; junction bases outside the gene matches: 9. This clone was found many times. Its antigen is currently unknown. In the original analysis: Construction of a distant-metastasis classifier for papillary thyroid cancer relied on CDR3 differences across clinicopathological groups. TCRdb reprocessed the PCR reads via MiXCR. For this entry, the V and J calls and clone size follow TCRdb and not the study's own pipeline. The sample yields tens of thousands of clones, 28% seen once.

V is TRBV2 and J is TRBJ2-3; 7 bases line up with TRBD2. Input material: tumor tissue. The receptor's source is a male donor with papillary thyroid cancer or a benign thyroid nodule (not recorded which). Some clones in this sample may be carry-over from other donors' samples. The CDR3 is CASSAFQRGYTDTQYF. In nucleotides, the CDR3 is TGTGCCAGCAGTGCCTTTCAGCGGGGCTACACAGATACGCAGTATTTT.